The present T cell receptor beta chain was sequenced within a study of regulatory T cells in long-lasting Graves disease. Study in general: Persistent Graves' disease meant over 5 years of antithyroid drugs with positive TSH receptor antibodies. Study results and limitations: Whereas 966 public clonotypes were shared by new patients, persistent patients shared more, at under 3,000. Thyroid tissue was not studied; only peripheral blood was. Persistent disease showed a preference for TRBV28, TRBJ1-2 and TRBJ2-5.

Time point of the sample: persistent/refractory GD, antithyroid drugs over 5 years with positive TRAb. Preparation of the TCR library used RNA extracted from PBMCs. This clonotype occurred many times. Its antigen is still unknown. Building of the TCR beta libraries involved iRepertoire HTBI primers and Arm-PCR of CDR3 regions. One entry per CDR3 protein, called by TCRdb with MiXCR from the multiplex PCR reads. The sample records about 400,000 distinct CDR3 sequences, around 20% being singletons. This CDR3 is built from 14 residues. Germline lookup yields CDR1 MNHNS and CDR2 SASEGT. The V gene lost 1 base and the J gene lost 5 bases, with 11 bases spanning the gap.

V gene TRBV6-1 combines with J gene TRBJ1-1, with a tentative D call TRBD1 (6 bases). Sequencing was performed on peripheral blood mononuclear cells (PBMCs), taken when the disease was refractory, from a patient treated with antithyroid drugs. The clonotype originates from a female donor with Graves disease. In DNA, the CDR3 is TGTGCCAGCAGTGAAGTGGGGGCTAGGACTGAAGCTTTCTTT. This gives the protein CASSEVGARTEAFF.